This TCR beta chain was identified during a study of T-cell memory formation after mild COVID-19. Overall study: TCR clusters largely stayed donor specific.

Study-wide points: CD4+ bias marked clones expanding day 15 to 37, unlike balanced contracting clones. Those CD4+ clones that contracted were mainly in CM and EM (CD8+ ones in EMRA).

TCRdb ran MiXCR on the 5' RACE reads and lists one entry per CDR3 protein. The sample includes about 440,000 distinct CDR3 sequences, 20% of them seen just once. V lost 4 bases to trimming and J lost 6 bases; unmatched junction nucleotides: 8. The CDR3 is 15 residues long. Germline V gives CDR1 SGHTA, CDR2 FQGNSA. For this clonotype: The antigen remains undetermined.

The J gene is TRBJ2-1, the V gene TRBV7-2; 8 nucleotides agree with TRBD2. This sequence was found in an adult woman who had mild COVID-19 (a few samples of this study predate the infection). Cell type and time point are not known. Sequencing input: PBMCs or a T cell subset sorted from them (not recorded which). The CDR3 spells CASSSTGTRVNEQFF. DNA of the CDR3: TGTGCCAGCAGCTCTACCGGGACTAGGGTCAATGAGCAGTTCTTC.